This paragraph reports one T cell receptor beta chain. Its antigen is currently unknown. These data are taken from a study of CD8+ T cells in alopecia areata. Collected material from alopecia areata patients comprised lesional scalp punch biopsies and peripheral blood. General study findings and limits: Against the mouse data, patients shared TCRs less clearly, possibly for HLA reasons. Lesional scalp exceeded normal scalp in clonality, especially in alopecia totalis/universalis.

cDNA reverse transcribed from extracted RNA served as the sequencing template. Produced via immunoSEQ multiplex PCR; TCRdb's table is partial and in-frame only. The sample has 100,000 to 150,000 clones, about 51% seen once. V was trimmed by 5 bases and J by 4 bases, leaving 11 bases between them. Germline CDR1 SNHLY, CDR2 FYNNEI. The CDR3 runs to 13 residues. This TCR was sampled from a human donor with alopecia areata. The chain has TRBV2 and TRBJ2-5, with D perhaps matching TRBD2 (5 bases). Input material: NKG2D-low CD8+ T cells sorted from blood. The CDR3 DNA follows: TGTGCCAGCAGTCTACCGGGGTCAGAGACCCAGTACTTC. This sequence encodes CASSLPGSETQYF.